This T cell receptor beta chain came from a study of tumor-infiltrating lymphocytes in primary liver carcinoma. A primer in the constant region served to generate TCR beta cDNA from 450 to 650 ng of total RNA. Libraries of TCR beta came from three nested multiplex PCR rounds with slightly modified ARM-PCR. Researchers ran the first two PCR rounds for roughly 11 cycles each with TRBV1-TRBV30 forward primers and a C-beta reverse primer. TCRdb recomputed calls from the multiplex PCR reads with MiXCR, one row per CDR3 protein. The repertoire includes fewer than 40,000 distinct CDR3 sequences, 70% to 80% of them detected once, and roughly 29% sits in the top ten. Total RNA and DNA came together from roughly 20-30 mg of bulk tissue without cell sorting. The CDR3 consists of 17 residues. Germline V gives CDR1 SGHNT, CDR2 YENEEA. This clonotype was counted at least ten times. The junction does not match germline at one end; this may be a read error.

The chain is built from TRBV11-3 and TRBJ2-1; a possible D gene is TRBD2 (6 bases). The TCR originated in a woman aged 25-40 years with primary liver carcinoma and hepatitis B virus infection. Sequencing used liver tumor tissue from sampling region 3. Indicated subset: tumor region T3, left-lateral pole. The CDR3 region is CASILGWGEWGVDEQFF. CDR3 coding DNA: TGTGCCAGCATCTTAGGTTGGGGGGAGTGGGGTGTCGATGAGCAGTTCTTC.